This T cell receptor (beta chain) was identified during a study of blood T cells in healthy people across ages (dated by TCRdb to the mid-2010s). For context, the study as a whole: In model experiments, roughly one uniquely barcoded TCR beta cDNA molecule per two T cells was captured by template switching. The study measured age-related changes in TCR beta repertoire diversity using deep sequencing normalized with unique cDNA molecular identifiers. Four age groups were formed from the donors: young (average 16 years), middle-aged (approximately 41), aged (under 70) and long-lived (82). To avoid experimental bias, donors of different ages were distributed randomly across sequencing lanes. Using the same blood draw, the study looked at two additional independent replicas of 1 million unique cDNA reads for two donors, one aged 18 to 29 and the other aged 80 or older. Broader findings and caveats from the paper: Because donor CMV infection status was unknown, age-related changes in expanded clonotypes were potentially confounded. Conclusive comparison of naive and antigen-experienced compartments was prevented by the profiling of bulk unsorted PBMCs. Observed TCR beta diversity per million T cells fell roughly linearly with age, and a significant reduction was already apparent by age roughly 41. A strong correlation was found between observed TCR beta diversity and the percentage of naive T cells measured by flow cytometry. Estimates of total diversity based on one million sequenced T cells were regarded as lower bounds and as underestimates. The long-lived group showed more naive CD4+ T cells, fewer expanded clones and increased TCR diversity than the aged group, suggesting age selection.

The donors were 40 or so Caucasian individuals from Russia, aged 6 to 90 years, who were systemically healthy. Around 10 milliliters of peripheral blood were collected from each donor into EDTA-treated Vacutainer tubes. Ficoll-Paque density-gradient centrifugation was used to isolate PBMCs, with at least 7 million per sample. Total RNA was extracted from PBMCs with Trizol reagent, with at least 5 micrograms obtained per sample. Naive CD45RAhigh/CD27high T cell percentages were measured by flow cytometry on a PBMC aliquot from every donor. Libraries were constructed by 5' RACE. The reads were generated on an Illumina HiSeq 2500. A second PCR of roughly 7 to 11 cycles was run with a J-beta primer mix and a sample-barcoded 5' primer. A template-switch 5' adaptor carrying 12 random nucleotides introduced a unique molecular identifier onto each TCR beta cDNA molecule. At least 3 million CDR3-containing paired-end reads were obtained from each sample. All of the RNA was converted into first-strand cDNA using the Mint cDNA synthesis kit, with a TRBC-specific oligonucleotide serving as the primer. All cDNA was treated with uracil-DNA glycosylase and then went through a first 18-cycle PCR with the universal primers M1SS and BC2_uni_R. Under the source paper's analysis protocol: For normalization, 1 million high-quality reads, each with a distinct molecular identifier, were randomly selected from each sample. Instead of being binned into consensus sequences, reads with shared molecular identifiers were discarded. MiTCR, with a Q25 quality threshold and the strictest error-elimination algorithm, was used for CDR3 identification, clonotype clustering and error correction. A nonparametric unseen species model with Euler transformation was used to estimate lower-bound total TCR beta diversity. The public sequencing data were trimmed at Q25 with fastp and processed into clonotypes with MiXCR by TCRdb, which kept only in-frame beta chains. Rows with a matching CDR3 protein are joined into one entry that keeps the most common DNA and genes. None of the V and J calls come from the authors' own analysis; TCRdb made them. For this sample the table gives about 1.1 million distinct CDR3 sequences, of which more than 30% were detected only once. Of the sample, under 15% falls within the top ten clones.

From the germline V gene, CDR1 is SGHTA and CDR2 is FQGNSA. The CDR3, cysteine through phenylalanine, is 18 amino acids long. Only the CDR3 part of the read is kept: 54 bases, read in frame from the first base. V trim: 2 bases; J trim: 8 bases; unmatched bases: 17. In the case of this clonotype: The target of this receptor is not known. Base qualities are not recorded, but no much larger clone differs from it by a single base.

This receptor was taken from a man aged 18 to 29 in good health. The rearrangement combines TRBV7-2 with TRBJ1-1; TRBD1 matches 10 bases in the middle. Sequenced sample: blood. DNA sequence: TGTGCCAGCAGCTTATTCAAGCGCGTTCGGGACAGGGGAGGAGAAGCTTTCTTT. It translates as CASSLFKRVRDRGGEAFF. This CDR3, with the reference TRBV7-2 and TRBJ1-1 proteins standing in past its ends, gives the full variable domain GAGVSQSPSNKVTEKGKDVELRCDPISGHTALYWYRQSLGQGLEFLIYFQGNSAPDKSGLPSDRFSAERTGGSVSTLTIQRTQQEDSAVYLCASSLFKRVRDRGGEAFFGQGTRLTVV.